The source of this T cell receptor beta chain is a study of cytomegalovirus exposure and HLA in healthy donors (TCRdb year 2017). For the study in its entirety: An earlier analysis of about 530 of the donors reported roughly 300 Gb of sequence data and around 120 million unique TCR beta sequences obtained from 180 million or so T cells. An early release that covered 500 to 800 HLA-typed donors contained about 290 gigabases of sequencing data and tens of millions of unique TCR sequences. The genetic ancestry cluster associated with self-reported Caucasian donors included approximately 85% of the 398 genotyped donors. The study was designed to test whether signatures of past pathogen exposure could be identified by cataloging public T cell receptors. The study used immunosequencing to profile the T cell repertoires of several hundred subjects and linked those repertoires to cytomegalovirus serostatus. Besides the first cohort of about 730 subjects, a separate validation cohort made up of 120 different subjects was used. The study combined high-throughput TCR immunosequencing, statistical association of individual TCRs with disease status, and machine learning to predict cytomegalovirus infection status. A later analysis re-examined previously published TCR beta repertoires from around 670 donors and added high-resolution HLA genotyping to investigate patterns of TCR occurrence. In the later analysis, no new phenotypic data were used to find candidate immune exposures; instead, reliance was placed on TCR beta sequences and their occurrence across donors. An earlier analysis of several hundred of the donors applied high-throughput TCR beta sequencing to assess whether each TCR beta V gene segment acted as functional or pseudogenic. Donor age, sex, ethnicity and CMV serostatus were compiled together with the repertoire data. Genome-wide SNP genotypes for about three fifths of the roughly 670 donors were used in a later genetic analysis, which treated that subset as a discovery cohort. Every discovery cohort repertoire had been produced on one sequencing platform. HLA typing included class I and class II loci at four-digit resolution. The number of donors typed differed by locus, with 629-630 for A, B, C, DRB1 and DQB1, roughly 550 for DQA1, about 610 for DPA1, and some 440 for DPB1. About five DR-DQ haplotypes were treated as single units for association and clustering because of strong linkage in the cohort. Among almost 400 genotyped donors of the cohort, an average of approximately 240,000 unique TCR beta nucleotide sequences were sequenced per donor, about a sixth of them non-productive.

General findings and caveats noted by the study authors: In an earlier analysis of some 500 of the donors, most TCR beta V segments were observed in productive rearrangements about 87% or about 30% of the time, broadly matching IMGT annotations. In a later genetic analysis, fewer N-insertions in productive TCRs were reported among donors in an Asian-associated ancestry cluster than the roughly 640-donor mean. The cohort was sequenced for TCR beta chains only, and without alpha or paired-chain data the features that could be detected were limited. In a later analysis, the rate of TCR association differed among HLA loci, with DRB1 alleles having the most associated TCRs and HLA-C alleles having the fewest. Most TCR sequences were seen in very few donors, while some public TCRs were found in many individuals. For the cohort, immune exposure information was limited to CMV serostatus. Specific HLA alleles were associated with 15,000 to 20,000 TCR beta sequences at a false discovery rate of 0.05 in a later analysis. The classifier was reported to diagnose cytomegalovirus status with high specificity and sensitivity in both the original cohort and the validation cohort. The sequencing pipeline was judged likely to have produced a cluster of highly shared sequence variants as a technical artifact. Linkage disequilibrium might explain the correlated functional status among segregating V segments, but an unknown experimental factor could not be ruled out. The 87-base-pair reads could not distinguish some IMGT-functional V segments, including TRBV6-2 and TRBV6-3, so those segments were excluded. The presence/absence analyses assumed that sequencing depth was roughly uniform across donors, and that assumption may not be true. In vitro tests confirmed that a few of the cytomegalovirus-associated TCR beta chains recognize cytomegalovirus antigens. A total of roughly 160 TCR beta chains were listed by the study as associated with cytomegalovirus. Some 16 rarely observed V segments, including chromosome 9 orphons, were excluded from the earlier analysis of several hundred of the donors because counts were too low. A later analysis reported that several top co-occurrence clusters appeared linked to parvovirus B19, influenza, CMV and Epstein-Barr virus. A later analysis found that most CMV-associated TCR beta chains appeared HLA-restricted, with HLA associations seemingly driven largely by CMV exposure. A further reported finding was that TCR beta sequences accurately predicted the HLA-A and HLA-B alleles for most subjects in the first cohort. In a later genetic analysis, a missense DCLRE1C variant was associated with V-gene and J-gene trimming of TCR beta chains, and the association was replicated in an independent cohort. Compared with equally common non-associated chains, HLA-associated TCR beta chains in a later analysis were more clonally expanded and had lower generation probabilities. The authors suggested that the approach could potentially be extended to other disease states and immunological phenotypes. Because HLA typing was missing for some donors at each locus, association tests included only the typed subset. When HLA alleles, especially DR and DQ, strongly co-occurred, attributing TCR associations to individual alleles was difficult.

In total, approximately 700 healthy bone marrow donors made up the cohort. Cohort members were all nominally healthy when sampled, although unrecorded immune exposures were likely present. The donor tested CMV seronegative, placing the donor among the 300 to 450 seronegative members of the cohort. Each donor provided a peripheral blood sample, and peripheral blood mononuclear cells were used for TCR beta sequencing. The Qiagen DNeasy Blood Extraction Kit was used to extract genomic DNA from the blood cell samples. From a lookup of the germline V gene (reference sequence), CDR1 and CDR2 are MNHNY and SVGAGI. The cysteine opens and the phenylalanine closes a CDR3 of 12 amino acids. The DNA shown is the 36-base CDR3, in frame from base 1. V sheds 9 bases and J sheds 2 bases, leaving 11 bases between their ends. As regards this clone: Its cognate antigen has yet to be identified. No clone much larger than this one lies a single base away; base qualities are absent.

The protocol used for the library was the immunoSEQ multiplex PCR assay. A mixture of 60 forward primers for TCR Vbeta segments and 13 reverse primers for TCR Jbeta segments was used in the multiplex PCR. The CDR3 region of rearranged TCR beta genes was amplified from genomic DNA with a multiplex PCR assay. Amplified TCR beta libraries were sequenced as 87-base-pair reads on the Illumina HiSeq System. The authors' analysis ran thus. A later analysis tallied 75 million to 95 million unique TCR beta chains across the 550 to 850 repertoires, and roughly 11 million of those chains were shared by two or more donors. Raw reads were error-corrected and collapsed into unique sequences with a nearest-neighbor algorithm that merged closely related sequences to remove PCR and sequencing errors. CDR3 sequences were aligned to IMGT reference sequences to assign V, D and J gene segments. Each retained sequence needed at least a six-nucleotide match to both a V gene segment and a J gene segment. A rearrangement was called productive if the CDR3 had no stop codons and remained in frame with V and J, and every other rearrangement was called non-productive. CDR3 was defined according to IMGT convention as the region running from the second conserved V-encoded cysteine to the conserved J-encoded phenylalanine. The earlier analysis of about 610 of the donors excluded sequences that lacked an unambiguous match to a single V gene segment. An earlier analysis of almost 600 of the donors classified V segments as functional when productive rearrangements were above 56.7% and as segregating when the standard deviation between donors was above 5%. A statistical classification framework was developed to diagnose cytomegalovirus status using the catalog of TCR beta chain sequences. In a later analysis, TCR nucleotide sequences were compared against IMGT/GENE-DB human TR gene sequences so that V and J genes could be assigned. A later analysis assigned CDR3 sequences and most-parsimonious VDJ recombination scenarios with the TCRdist pipeline. In a later analysis, each TCR beta chain was defined by its CDR3 amino acid sequence together with its V-gene family, and reads without a unique V-gene family were excluded. A later analysis removed 592 highly shared, low-generation-probability nucleotide sequences to deal with suspected cross-contamination and a sequencing artifact. For each public chain, a later analysis derived a clonal expansion index from normalized ranks of inferred template counts within each repertoire. A later analysis computed generation probabilities with a VDJ recombination model fitted to out-of-frame rearrangements, and checked the results against IGoR. A later analysis scored TCR-TCR, TCR-HLA and TCR-CMV co-occurrence with hypergeometric tests, applying a repertoire-size bias correction to TCR pairs. A later analysis estimated false discovery rates by permuting HLA or CMV assignments 20 times. A later analysis grouped co-occurring TCRs with DBSCAN, adding TCRdist sequence similarity when clustering within HLA-allele-positive subsets. Repertoires with fewer than 30,000 or more than 120,000 public chains were left out of co-occurrence clustering, as were four to six repertoires with anomalous nucleotide sharing. TCRdb mirrors the immuneACCESS table, restricted to in-frame sequences. Some clones are absent from its copies; in checked studies, under half trace to an unresolved V gene, and the reason for the others is unknown. The DNA was the basis for D and trimming; V, J and clone size are from that table. The sample table shows about 140,000 clones, and about 74% are seen once. Around 3% of the sample lies in the top ten.

Input material: PBMCs. Rearrangement joined TRBV6-6 to TRBJ2-7; tentative D gene TRBD2, with 5 bases matching. The receptor's source is a man aged 40-55 years in good health and CMV-seronegative. The nucleotide sequence reads as follows: TGTGCCAGTCGGACTGGGACCTACGAGCAGTACTTC. Its product reads: CASRTGTYEQYF.